This entry describes one TCR beta chain. Germline V gene sequence: CDR1 MRHNA, CDR2 SNTAGT. The CDR3 totals 16 residues. The junction had 10 bases not matched to a gene; V was cut back by 6 bases and J by 5 bases. These data originate in a study of cytomegalovirus exposure and HLA in healthy donors. Study-wide background: A preliminary data release comprised around 85 million unique TCRs obtained from HLA-typed donors.

In the PCR, 60 Vbeta and 13 Jbeta primers were used. Data came from immunoSEQ multiplex PCR; TCRdb stores just in-frame clones and leaves some out. Here the sample table reports roughly 220,000 clones. The rearrangement joins TRBV6-4 to TRBJ2-1; 10 bases align to TRBD2. This TCR was sampled from a girl aged 2 to 9 in good health and CMV-seropositive. The sequencing input was PBMCs. The CDR3 region is CASSLLAGPLDNEQFF. The CDR3 bases are TGTGCCAGCAGCTTACTAGCGGGACCCCTGGACAATGAGCAGTTCTTC.